This is a list of T cell receptor beta chains from one sample in a study of blood T cell repertoires in COVID-19. Data came from immunoSEQ multiplex PCR; TCRdb stores just in-frame clones and leaves some out. This repertoire shows about 320,000 clones, 75% to 90% found once; its top ten account for roughly 5.3%. Sequenced: PBMCs or T cells enriched from blood (not recorded which). Every receptor here comes from a man aged 55-75 years who had recovered from COVID-19. Both conserved end residues are part of each CDR3. Each record gives: CDR3 length, D gene, J gene, clone size, V gene, CDR3 DNA, CDR3 protein. D genes are given only for firm matches. Clone size, where shown, is once, few, many, or a class for clones that have expanded.

14 | TRBD2 | TRBJ2-3 | - | TRBV6-5 | TGTGCCAGCAAGTGGACTAGCTCCACAGATACGCAGTATTTT | CASKWTSSTDTQYF
14 | TRBD2 | TRBJ2-3 | - | TRBV28 | TGTGCCAGCAGCCAGGGCGGGGGGCCGGATACGCAGTATTTT | CASSQGGGPDTQYF
16 | TRBD2 | TRBJ2-7 | - | TRBV7-8 | TGTGCCAGCAGCAGGGGACTAGCGGGAGAGAGCTACGAGCAGTACTTC | CASSRGLAGESYEQYF
14 | - | TRBJ2-5 | - | TRBV5-4 | TGTGCCAGCAGCCTGCCTGACTTAAAAGAGACCCAGTACTTC | CASSLPDLKETQYF
16 | - | TRBJ2-2 | once | TRBV9 | TGTGCCAGCAGCGTAGGAGGGATCTACAAGACCGGGGAGCTGTTTTTT | CASSVGGIYKTGELFF
12 | - | TRBJ2-1 | - | TRBV12-5 | TGTGCTAGTGGCCCAGATCAGGGGGAGCAGTTCTTC | CASGPDQGEQFF
16 | TRBD2 | TRBJ2-3 | - | TRBV3-1/TRBV3-2 | TGTGCCAGCAGCCAAGATCAAGCGGGATACACAGATACGCAGTATTTT | CASSQDQAGYTDTQYF
13 | - | TRBJ1-1 | - | TRBV6-5 | TGTGCCAGCAAGAAAGCAGGGTTGGCTGAAGCTTTCTTT | CASKKAGLAEAFF
11 | - | TRBJ1-5 | - | TRBV2 | TGTGCCAGCGGGGCCAATCAGCCCCAGCATTTT | CASGANQPQHF
17 | TRBD1 | TRBJ1-3 | - | TRBV7-3 | TGTGCCAGCAGCTCGACAGGGGGCGCAACGGGTGGAAACACCATATATTTT | CASSSTGGATGGNTIYF
14 | TRBD2 | TRBJ2-1 | - | TRBV11-1 | TGTGCCAGCAGCATACTAGCGGGAAAGGATGAGCAGTTCTTC | CASSILAGKDEQFF
14 | - | TRBJ1-1 | - | TRBV7-8 | TGTGCCAGCAGCTTAGGCAGTACTAGGACTGAAGCTTTCTTT | CASSLGSTRTEAFF
15 | TRBD1 | TRBJ1-5 | - | TRBV5-1 | TGCGCCAGCAGCCTGGAGGGGGCGTCGGGTCAGCCCCAGCATTTT | CASSLEGASGQPQHF
18 | - | TRBJ2-2 | - | TRBV4-3 | TGCGCCAGCAGCCAAGCGGCTGCGGGACCTGCGAACACCGGGGAGCTGTTTTTT | CASSQAAAGPANTGELFF
13 | - | TRBJ2-1 | - | TRBV7-3 | TGTGCCAGCAGCTTAATTCGGGGTAATGAGCAGTTCTTC | CASSLIRGNEQFF
17 | TRBD1 | TRBJ1-4 | - | TRBV27 | TGTGCCAGCAGTTTACGGGGGACAGGGGCCGCTGGGAGGAAACTGTTTTTT | CASSLRGTGAAGRKLFF
17 | TRBD1 | TRBJ2-7 | - | TRBV4-2 | TGTGCCAGCAGCCAAGCAACCGGGACAGGGAGTCTCGGCGAGCAGTACTTC | CASSQATGTGSLGEQYF
15 | TRBD1 | TRBJ1-1 | - | TRBV9 | TGTGCCAGCAGCGTAGCAGGACAGGGGGGTACTGAAGCTTTCTTT | CASSVAGQGGTEAFF
15 | TRBD2 | TRBJ2-1 | once | TRBV20-1 | TGCAGTGCTGGTGGACTAGCGATGATCTACAATGAGCAGTTCTTC | CSAGGLAMIYNEQFF
19 | TRBD2 | TRBJ2-1 | - | TRBV4-1 | TGCGCCAGCAGCCAAGTCACTAGCGGGAGGGATAGCTCCTACAATGAGCAGTTCTTC | CASSQVTSGRDSSYNEQFF
16 | - | TRBJ1-4 | few | TRBV30 | TGTGCCTGGAGTTCCTCGCGGGGGGCCTCGAGGGAAAAACTGTTTTTT | CAWSSSRGASREKLFF
22 | - | TRBJ1-6 | - | TRBV4-1 | TGCGCCAGCAGCCAACGTCTGGGACACACTGCATCCCTGAGCTCCTATAATTCACCCCTCCACTTT | CASSQRLGHTASLSSYNSPLHF
15 | - | TRBJ1-5 | - | TRBV4-3 | TGCGCCAGCAGCCAAGATCCAGGGGCCAATCAGCCCCAGCATTTT | CASSQDPGANQPQHF
14 | - | TRBJ2-7 | - | TRBV13 | TGTGCCAGCAGCTTCTCCCAGGGTTTGTACGAGCAGTACTTC | CASSFSQGLYEQYF
16 | - | TRBJ1-4 | - | TRBV21-1 | TGTGCCAGCTCCCTGGACAGGAGAGCAACTAATGAAAAACTGTTTTTT | CASSLDRRATNEKLFF
15 | - | TRBJ1-2 | once | TRBV24-1 | TGTGCCACCAGTGATTCATACAGGCGTAACTATGGCTACACCTTC | CATSDSYRRNYGYTF
18 | TRBD2 | TRBJ2-5 | - | TRBV5-1 | TGCGCCAGCAGCTTGCTAGGGCTAGCGGGAGGTACCCAGTTGACCCAGTACTTC | CASSLLGLAGGTQLTQYF
15 | TRBD1 | TRBJ1-2 | - | TRBV27 | TGTGCCAGCAGGATGATAGAAGACAGGGATGGTGGCTACACCTTC | CASRMIEDRDGGYTF
14 | - | TRBJ2-7 | - | TRBV3-1/TRBV3-2 | TGTGCCAGCAGCCCTTCGGGACTCCAATACGAGCAGTACTTC | CASSPSGLQYEQYF
13 | TRBD1 | TRBJ2-7 | - | TRBV18 | TGTGCCAGCTCACAGGGACAGGGGGCCGAGCAGTACTTC | CASSQGQGAEQYF
13 | - | TRBJ1-2 | - | TRBV12-3/TRBV12-4 | TGTGCCAGCAGTATCCATCGGGGCTATGGCTACACCTTC | CASSIHRGYGYTF
15 | TRBD1 | TRBJ1-3 | - | TRBV19 | TGTGCCAGCAGACAGGGGAGTCGCGGTGGAAACACCATATATTTT | CASRQGSRGGNTIYF
13 | - | TRBJ1-5 | - | TRBV28 | TGTGCCAGCAGTCCCCTCGCAGATCAGCCCCAGCATTTT | CASSPLADQPQHF
15 | - | TRBJ1-1 | - | TRBV3-1/TRBV3-2 | TGTGCCAGCAGCCCCCTCCGGGACATGAACACTGAAGCTTTCTTT | CASSPLRDMNTEAFF
16 | TRBD1 | TRBJ1-5 | few | TRBV24-1 | TGTGCCACCAGTGGGGACAGCTCTTATAGCAATCAGCCCCAGCATTTT | CATSGDSSYSNQPQHF
16 | - | TRBJ2-1 | once | TRBV5-5 | TGTGCCAGCAGCCCGTCAGCGCAGAGAGGTGTAGATGAGCAGTTCTTC | CASSPSAQRGVDEQFF
15 | - | TRBJ2-5 | - | TRBV7-3 | TGTGCCAGCAGCTTAGGTGCATCGGGTCCGGAGACCCAGTACTTC | CASSLGASGPETQYF
11 | - | TRBJ1-5 | - | TRBV28 | TGTGCCAGCAGTTCTAGTCAGCCCCAGCATTTT | CASSSSQPQHF
16 | TRBD2 | TRBJ2-3 | - | TRBV5-8 | TGTGCCAGCAGCCCGCGGACTAGCGGGCTCACAGATACGCAGTATTTT | CASSPRTSGLTDTQYF
16 | TRBD2 | TRBJ2-1 | - | TRBV7-2 | TGTGCCAGCAGCCCTATTGGGACTAGCGGGAGGGATGAGCAGTTCTTC | CASSPIGTSGRDEQFF
14 | - | TRBJ1-5 | - | TRBV6-5 | TGTGCCAGCAGTTACTCAGCGGAAAATCAGCCCCAGCATTTT | CASSYSAENQPQHF
16 | - | TRBJ2-5 | - | TRBV9 | TGTGCCAGCAGCGTAGGAACCGGGACATCCCAAGAGACCCAGTACTTC | CASSVGTGTSQETQYF
16 | - | TRBJ1-5 | - | TRBV5-8 | TGTGCCAGCAGCTCTGGGGGGAGGGGCCACAATCAGCCCCAGCATTTT | CASSSGGRGHNQPQHF
14 | TRBD1 | TRBJ1-1 | - | TRBV15 | TGTGCCACCAGCAGAGGTACAGGGGGCTCTGAAGCTTTCTTT | CATSRGTGGSEAFF
15 | - | TRBJ2-3 | - | TRBV6-5 | TGTGCCACCCGAGGCCGTGGGAGAAGCACAGATACGCAGTATTTT | CATRGRGRSTDTQYF
14 | TRBD2 | TRBJ2-1 | - | TRBV7-2 | TGTGCCAGCAGCTTTAGCGGGAGCTACAATGAGCAGTTCTTC | CASSFSGSYNEQFF
16 | TRBD1 | TRBJ2-5 | - | TRBV4-1 | TGCGCCAGCAGCCAGTATCGACAGGGGCCGGAGGAGACCCAGTACTTC | CASSQYRQGPEETQYF
13 | TRBD1 | TRBJ1-5 | - | TRBV28 | TGTGCCAGCACACAGGGGGCCAATCAGCCCCAGCATTTT | CASTQGANQPQHF
16 | TRBD1 | TRBJ2-2 | - | TRBV5-4 | TGTGCCAGCAGCTTGTTGGGACAGGGTTTGACCGGGGAGCTGTTTTTT | CASSLLGQGLTGELFF
16 | TRBD1 | TRBJ1-5 | - | TRBV2 | TGTGCCAGCAATGGACAGGGGGCGCAGGGTAATCAGCCCCAGCATTTT | CASNGQGAQGNQPQHF
13 | TRBD1 | TRBJ1-2 | - | TRBV2 | TGTGCCAGCAGCGGGACAGCGAACTATGGCTACACCTTC | CASSGTANYGYTF
14 | TRBD2 | TRBJ2-2 | - | TRBV2 | TGTGCCAGCAGTGATTTGACTAGCGACGGGGAGCTGTTTTTT | CASSDLTSDGELFF
15 | - | TRBJ2-1 | - | TRBV4-3 | TGCGCCAGCAGCCAAGTAGCCGGTTCCTACAATGAGCAGTTCTTC | CASSQVAGSYNEQFF
15 | TRBD1 | TRBJ1-5 | - | TRBV30 | TGTGCCTGGGACCAGGGGGAGACTGGGGGTCAGCCCCAGCATTTT | CAWDQGETGGQPQHF
16 | - | TRBJ1-1 | - | TRBV28 | TGTGCCAGCAGTTTATTTGAGGGCAGAATGAACACTGAAGCTTTCTTT | CASSLFEGRMNTEAFF
16 | TRBD1 | TRBJ1-2 | - | TRBV5-1 | TGCGCCAGCAGCTCTCGGACAGGGGGAGGCGGCTATGGCTACACCTTC | CASSSRTGGGGYGYTF
14 | - | TRBJ1-3 | - | TRBV2 | TGTGCCAGCACCGAGCAGGGGCCGGGAAACACCATATATTTT | CASTEQGPGNTIYF
15 | - | TRBJ1-1 | - | TRBV11-2 | TGTGCCAGCAGGGAAGCCGGACAGCGGAACACTGAAGCTTTCTTT | CASREAGQRNTEAFF